This TCR beta chain stems from a study of blood T cell repertoires in COVID-19. The CDR3 is made up of 13 amino acids. Trimming removed 10 bases from V and 2 bases from J, with 12 bases in between. CDR1 and CDR2 from the germline V gene are MNHEY and SVGAGI. Profiling relied on immunoSEQ multiplex PCR, and the TCRdb table lists in-frame clones only, not all of them. The profile shows roughly 200,000 clones, around 90% of them singletons. The clonotype originates from a man between 65 and 80 years old with acute or convalescent COVID-19. This chain joins TRBV6-5 and TRBJ1-5; TRBD1 might be the D (6 bases). What was sequenced was peripheral blood. The CDR3 loop is CATQGSGNQPQHF. DNA of the CDR3: TGTGCCACCCAGGGGTCGGGCAATCAGCCCCAGCATTTT.